This entry concerns a single TCR beta chain. The antigen remains undetermined. This CDR3 has 19 residues. The V and J ends lost 1 base and 2 bases respectively, with 23 bases between them. The germline V gene encodes CDR1 SEHNR and CDR2 FQNEAQ (reference sequence). The data were taken from a study of TIL therapy for anti-PD-1-resistant metastatic lung cancer. Study-level information: Tumors had a median PD-L1 proportion score of around 6.4%. Tumors carried a median 1.5 non-synonymous mutations per megabase. Findings and limits, study-wide: After infusion, TIL clonotypes partly replaced peripheral T cells and declined over months.

Sequencing used immunoSEQ v3. Method: immunoSEQ multiplex PCR; TCRdb's copy keeps in-frame clones and lacks some. The data contain some 46,000 clones, roughly 78% of them singletons. Time point here: pre-treatment sample, taken before nivolumab and TIL therapy. The sample consisted of blood, taken at baseline. V usage is TRBV7-9 and J usage is TRBJ2-5; perhaps TRBD2 as D (5 bases). This TCR came from a man between 65 and 85 years old with non-small cell lung cancer. Here the CDR3 DNA reads TGTGCCAGCAGCTTAGGGGATTACAGACGAGGGAATGGGCAAGAGACCCAGTACTTC. It translates to CASSLGDYRRGNGQETQYF.